The T cell receptor beta chain under discussion was sequenced for a study of OX40 agonist ivuxolimab in advanced cancers. Across the whole study: Two cutaneous melanoma patients and one hepatocellular carcinoma patient, three in all, had partial responses.

This table comes from immunoSEQ multiplex PCR, and its TCRdb copy is limited to in-frame clones, with some not included. This sample has tens of thousands of clones; 88% occur once, and the top ten carry roughly 3%. Findings and limits, study-wide: Clones of CD4+ and CD8+ blood T cells grew by week 6 at doses of 0.1 to 3.0 mg/kg. Antigen targets of the expanded peripheral T cells went undetermined.

This CDR3 spans 13 amino acids. Trimming took 1 base from V and 7 from J, leaving 8 bases between them. The germline gives CDR1 SNHLY, CDR2 FYNNEI. As regards this clone: Its antigen remains unidentified.

The TCR sequence derives from an adult with an advanced solid tumor such as melanoma, head and neck, liver or kidney cancer. The input for sequencing was CD4+ or CD8+ T cells sorted from blood, taken in a trial of the OX40 agonist ivuxolimab. The V call is TRBV2, the J call TRBJ1-5, with unresolved D. The CDR3 coding sequence is TGTGCCAGCAGTGAAGAGTCGCAGCAGCCCCAGCATTTT. It yields the protein CASSEESQQPQHF.